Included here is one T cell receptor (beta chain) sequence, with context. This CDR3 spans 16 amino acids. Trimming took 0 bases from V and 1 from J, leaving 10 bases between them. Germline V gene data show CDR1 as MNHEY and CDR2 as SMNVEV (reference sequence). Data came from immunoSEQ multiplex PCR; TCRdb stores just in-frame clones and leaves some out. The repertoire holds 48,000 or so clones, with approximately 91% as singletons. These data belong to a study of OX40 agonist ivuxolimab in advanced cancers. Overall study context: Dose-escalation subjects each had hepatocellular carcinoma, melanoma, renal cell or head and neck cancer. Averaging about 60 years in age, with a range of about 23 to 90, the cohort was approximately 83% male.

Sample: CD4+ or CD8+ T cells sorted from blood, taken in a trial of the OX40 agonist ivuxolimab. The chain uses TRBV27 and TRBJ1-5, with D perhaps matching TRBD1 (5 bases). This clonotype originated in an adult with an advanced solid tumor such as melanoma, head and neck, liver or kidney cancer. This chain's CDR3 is CASSLSGEGSNQPQHF. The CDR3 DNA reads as TGTGCCAGCAGTTTATCAGGGGAAGGGAGCAATCAGCCCCAGCATTTT.